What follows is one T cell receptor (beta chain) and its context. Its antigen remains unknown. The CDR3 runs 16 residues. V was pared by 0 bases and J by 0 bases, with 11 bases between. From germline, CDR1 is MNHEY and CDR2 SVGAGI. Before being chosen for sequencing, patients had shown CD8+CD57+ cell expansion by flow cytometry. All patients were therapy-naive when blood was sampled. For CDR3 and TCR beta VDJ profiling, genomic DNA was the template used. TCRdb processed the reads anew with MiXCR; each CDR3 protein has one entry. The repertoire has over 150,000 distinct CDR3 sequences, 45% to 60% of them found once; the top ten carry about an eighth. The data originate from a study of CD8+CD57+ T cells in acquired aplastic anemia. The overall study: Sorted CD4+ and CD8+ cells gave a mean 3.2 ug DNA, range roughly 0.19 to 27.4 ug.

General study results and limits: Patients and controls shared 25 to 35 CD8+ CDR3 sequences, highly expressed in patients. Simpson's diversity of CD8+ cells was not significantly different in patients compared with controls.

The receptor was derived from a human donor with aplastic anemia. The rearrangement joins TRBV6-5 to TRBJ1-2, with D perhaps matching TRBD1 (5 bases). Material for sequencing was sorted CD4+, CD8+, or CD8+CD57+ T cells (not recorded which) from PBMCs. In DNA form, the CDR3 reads TGTGCCAGCAGTTACTCTTCGACAGCAGCTAACTATGGCTACACCTTC. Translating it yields CASSYSSTAANYGYTF.